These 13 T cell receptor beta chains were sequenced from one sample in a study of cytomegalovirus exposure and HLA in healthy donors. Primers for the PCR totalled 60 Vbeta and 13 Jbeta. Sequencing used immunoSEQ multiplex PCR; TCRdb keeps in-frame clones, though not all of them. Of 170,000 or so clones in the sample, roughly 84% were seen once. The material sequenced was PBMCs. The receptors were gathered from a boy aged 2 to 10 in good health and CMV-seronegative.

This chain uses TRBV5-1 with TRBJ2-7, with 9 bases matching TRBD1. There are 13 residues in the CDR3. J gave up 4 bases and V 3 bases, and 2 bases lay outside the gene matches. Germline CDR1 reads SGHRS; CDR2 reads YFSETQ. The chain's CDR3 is CASSWTGVYEQYF. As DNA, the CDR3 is TGCGCCAGCAGCTGGACAGGGGTTTACGAGCAGTACTTC.

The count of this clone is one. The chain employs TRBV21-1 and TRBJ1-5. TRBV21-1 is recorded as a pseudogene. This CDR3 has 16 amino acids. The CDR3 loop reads CASSPDGQRSNQPQHF. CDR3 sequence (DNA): TGTGCCAGCAGCCCAGACGGGCAGCGGAGCAATCAGCCCCAGCATTTT.

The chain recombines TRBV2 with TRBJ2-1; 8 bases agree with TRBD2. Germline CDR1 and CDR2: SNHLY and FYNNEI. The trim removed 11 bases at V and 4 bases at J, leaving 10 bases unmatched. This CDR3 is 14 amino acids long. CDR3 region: CAQQGGRNYNEQFF. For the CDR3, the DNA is TGTGCCCAGCAAGGCGGGAGGAATTACAATGAGCAGTTCTTC.

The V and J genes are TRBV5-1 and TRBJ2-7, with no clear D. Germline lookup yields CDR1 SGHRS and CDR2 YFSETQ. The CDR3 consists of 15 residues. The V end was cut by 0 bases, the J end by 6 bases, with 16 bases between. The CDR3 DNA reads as TGCGCCAGCAGCTTGGTTGCGGAGAGAGGTTCCGAGCAGTACTTC. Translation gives CASSLVAERGSEQYF.

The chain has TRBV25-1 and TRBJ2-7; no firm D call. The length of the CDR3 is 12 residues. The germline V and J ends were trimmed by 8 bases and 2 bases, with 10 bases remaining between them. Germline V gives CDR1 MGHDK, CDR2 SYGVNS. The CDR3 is CASSRGPYEQYF. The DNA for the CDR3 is TGTGCCAGCTCTCGCGGCCCCTACGAGCAGTACTTC.

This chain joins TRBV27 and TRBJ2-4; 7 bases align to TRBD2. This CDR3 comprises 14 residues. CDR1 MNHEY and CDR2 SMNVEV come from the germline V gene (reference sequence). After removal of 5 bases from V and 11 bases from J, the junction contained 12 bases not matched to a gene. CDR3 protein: CASSLGREGYFQYF. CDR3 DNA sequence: TGTGCCAGCAGTCTGGGGAGGGAAGGGTATTTTCAGTACTTC.

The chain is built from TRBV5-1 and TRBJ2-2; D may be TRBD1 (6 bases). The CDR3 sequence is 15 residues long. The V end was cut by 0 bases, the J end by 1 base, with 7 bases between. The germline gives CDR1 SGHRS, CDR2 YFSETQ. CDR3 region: CASSLVDRNTGELFF. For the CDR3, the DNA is TGCGCCAGCAGCTTGGTGGACAGGAACACCGGGGAGCTGTTTTTT.

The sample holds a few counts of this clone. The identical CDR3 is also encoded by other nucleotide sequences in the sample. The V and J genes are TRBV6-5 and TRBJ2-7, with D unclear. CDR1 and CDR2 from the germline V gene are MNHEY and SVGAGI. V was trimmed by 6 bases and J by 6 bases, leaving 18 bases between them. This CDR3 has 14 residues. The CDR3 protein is CASRSTPLASEQYF. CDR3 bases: TGTGCCAGCAGATCCACACCCCTGGCCAGCGAGCAGTACTTC.

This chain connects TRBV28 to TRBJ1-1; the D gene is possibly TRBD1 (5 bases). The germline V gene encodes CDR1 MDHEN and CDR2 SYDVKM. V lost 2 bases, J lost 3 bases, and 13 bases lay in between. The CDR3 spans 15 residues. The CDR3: CASSLPGTGDTEAFF. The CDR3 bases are TGTGCCAGCAGTTTACCCGGGACGGGGGACACTGAAGCTTTCTTT. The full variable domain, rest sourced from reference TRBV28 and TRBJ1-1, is DVKVTQSSRYLVKRTGEKVFLECVQDMDHENMFWYRQDPGLGLRLIYFSYDVKMKEKGDIPEGYSVSREKKERFSLILESASTNQTSMYLCASSLPGTGDTEAFFGQGTRLTVV.

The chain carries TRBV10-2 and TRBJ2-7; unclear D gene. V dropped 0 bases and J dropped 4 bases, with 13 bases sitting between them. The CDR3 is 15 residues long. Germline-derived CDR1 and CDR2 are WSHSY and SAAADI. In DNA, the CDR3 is TGCGCCAGCAGTGAGTCGGGCCGAGCCCCTTACGAGCAGTACTTC. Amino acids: CASSESGRAPYEQYF.

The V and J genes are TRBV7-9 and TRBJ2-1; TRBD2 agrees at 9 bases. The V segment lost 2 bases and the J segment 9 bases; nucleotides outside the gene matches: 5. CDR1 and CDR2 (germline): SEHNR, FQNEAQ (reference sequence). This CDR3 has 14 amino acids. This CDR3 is CASSLPGTSSEQFF. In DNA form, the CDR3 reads TGTGCCAGCAGCTTACCCGGGACTAGCAGTGAGCAGTTCTTC.

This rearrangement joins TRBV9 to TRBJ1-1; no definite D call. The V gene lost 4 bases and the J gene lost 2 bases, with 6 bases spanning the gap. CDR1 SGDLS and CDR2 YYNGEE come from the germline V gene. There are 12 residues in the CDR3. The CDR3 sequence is CASSLSNTEAFF. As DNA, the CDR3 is TGTGCCAGCAGCCTATCTAACACTGAAGCTTTCTTT.

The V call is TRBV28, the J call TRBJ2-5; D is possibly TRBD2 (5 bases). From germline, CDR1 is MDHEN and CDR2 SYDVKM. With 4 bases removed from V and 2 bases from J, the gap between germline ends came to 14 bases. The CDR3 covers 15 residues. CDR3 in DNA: TGTGCCAGCAGTTCCGCGGGTCTATATCAAGAGACCCAGTACTTC. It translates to CASSSAGLYQETQYF.